Below are 31 T cell receptor beta chains sequenced from a single sample in a study of regulatory T cells in long-lasting Graves disease. According to the study, TCR beta libraries were built with iRepertoire HTBI primers and CDR3-region Arm-PCR. TCRdb independently ran MiXCR on the multiplex PCR reads; one entry per CDR3 protein. The sample has about half a million distinct CDR3 sequences, around 12% seen once; the top ten hold around 9.3%. Documented time point: newly diagnosed GD, antithyroid drugs for less than 3 months. PBMC RNA was the source of the TCR library. These data also featured in a second study, about T cells in Graves' hyperthyroidism and ophthalmopathy.

Source: peripheral blood mononuclear cells (PBMCs), taken at new diagnosis, from a patient treated with antithyroid drugs. The receptors originated from a young woman with Graves disease.

This clonotype showed up many times. The chain links TRBV11-2 to TRBJ2-1; D perhaps matches TRBD2 (6 bases). V lost 0 bases and J lost 4, with 10 bases in between. In germline, CDR1 is SGHAT, CDR2 FQNNGV. This CDR3 contains 15 residues. In nucleotides, the CDR3 is TGTGCCAGCAGCTTAGAAGCGGGTGATTACAATGAGCAGTTCTTC. It yields the protein CASSLEAGDYNEQFF.

This clonotype was picked up many times. J is TRBJ2-6 and V is TRBV19; D gene unclear. The V gene's germline CDR1 is LNHDA and CDR2 SQIVND (reference sequence). V dropped 9 bases and J dropped 0 bases, with 9 bases sitting between them. The CDR3 spans 14 residues. CDR3 sequence reads: CASQGFSGANVLTF. The CDR3 DNA sequence: TGTGCCAGCCAAGGATTCTCTGGGGCCAACGTCCTGACTTTC.

This clonotype has a count of ten or more. V and J are TRBV28 and TRBJ2-7, with D possibly TRBD1 on 7 matching bases. This CDR3 is 12 amino acids long. Germline-derived CDR1 and CDR2 are MDHEN and SYDVKM. The ends were cut back, 6 bases at V and 5 bases at J, with 11 bases in the middle. The CDR3 DNA sequence: TGTGCCAGCAGGGTCAGGGGGGACGAGCAGTACTTC. Amino acids: CASRVRGDEQYF.

This clonotype was counted at least ten times. The gene calls are TRBV6-1 and TRBJ1-2; 7 bases agree with TRBD1. The CDR3 length is 14 residues. Trimming at V came to 6 bases and at J to 4 bases, leaving 8 bases not matched to a gene. In germline, CDR1 is MNHNS, CDR2 SASEGT. As DNA, the CDR3 is TGTGCCAGCAGACTTACAGGGGAATTCTATGGCTACACCTTC. Protein sequence: CASRLTGEFYGYTF.

This clonotype was counted between two and nine times. V and J are TRBV24-1 and TRBJ2-3; 8 nucleotides line up with TRBD2. Germline trimming cut 7 bases from V and 3 bases from J; bases unmatched to any gene: 5. CDR1 is KGHDR, CDR2 SFDVKD, per germline. The CDR3 runs to 14 residues. CDR3 sequence: CATRAAGDTDTQYF. As DNA, the CDR3 is TGTGCCACCAGAGCAGCGGGAGATACAGATACGCAGTATTTT.

This clonotype was seen many times. V is TRBV6-2 or TRBV6-3 and J is TRBJ1-2; 7 bases are shared with TRBD1. V gave up 7 bases and J gave up 2 bases; unmatched junction bases: 7. Germline CDR1 is MNHEY and CDR2 is SVGEGT. The CDR3 loop spans 14 amino acids. This CDR3 reads CASKRTGQNYGYTF. CDR3 coding DNA: TGTGCCAGCAAAAGAACGGGACAGAACTATGGCTACACCTTC.

This clonotype was recorded at least ten times. The chain recombines TRBV13 with TRBJ2-3; no reliable D call. Germline CDR1 reads PRHDT; CDR2 reads FYEKMQ (reference sequence). Trimming stripped 3 bases from V and 4 bases from J, with 14 bases between. This CDR3 is built from 15 residues. The CDR3 spells CASSLRRNVADTQYF. The CDR3 nucleotides are TGTGCCAGCAGCTTGAGGAGAAATGTCGCAGATACGCAGTATTTT.

The table lists this clonotype with many counts. The rearrangement joins TRBV28 to TRBJ2-6; 11 positions agree with TRBD1. V was pared by 2 bases and J by 2 bases, with 2 bases of the junction left unmatched. The CDR3 runs to 17 residues. Germline V CDR1 and CDR2: MDHEN, SYDVKM. The CDR3 DNA sequence: TGTGCCAGCAGTTTAGGGGACAGGGGGACTGGGGCCAACGTCCTGACTTTC. As protein: CASSLGDRGTGANVLTF. The entire variable domain, with the rest obtained from reference TRBV28 and TRBJ2-6, is as follows: DVKVTQSSRYLVKRTGEKVFLECVQDMDHENMFWYRQDPGLGLRLIYFSYDVKMKEKGDIPEGYSVSREKKERFSLILESASTNQTSMYLCASSLGDRGTGANVLTFGAGSRLTVL.

This clonotype was seen repeatedly, ten times or more. The rearrangement joins TRBV7-8 to TRBJ1-4; weak D call: TRBD1 (6 bases). The CDR3 covers 14 residues. Trimming removed 5 bases at V and 5 bases at J, with 12 bases between. Germline V gene sequence: CDR1 SGHVS, CDR2 FQNEAQ. This CDR3 reads CASSPGHGNEKLFF. In nucleotides, the CDR3 is TGTGCCAGCAGCCCGGGACATGGGAATGAAAAACTGTTTTTT.

Concerning this clonotype itself: A much larger clone lies a single base off, so this may be a read error. J is TRBJ2-3 and V is TRBV6-1; 13 bases are shared with TRBD2. CDR1 is MNHNS and CDR2 is SASEGT in the germline V gene. This CDR3 has 15 amino acids. The CDR3 loop reads CASRGLAGASDRQYF. Here the CDR3 DNA reads TGTGCCAGCAGAGGACTAGCGGGAGCGTCAGATAGGCAGTATTTT.

This clonotype came up many times. This chain uses TRBV11-2 with TRBJ2-1, with a weak D call TRBD1 (5 bases). Germline loops: CDR1 SGHAT, CDR2 FQNNGV. Trimming stripped 2 bases from V and 4 bases from J, with 18 bases between. The CDR3 runs 17 residues. The CDR3 is CASSLWPRPGQYNEQFF. CDR3 DNA: TGTGCCAGCAGCTTATGGCCCCGGCCAGGACAATACAATGAGCAGTTCTTC. Full variable domain (outside the CDR3, taken from reference TRBV11-2 and TRBJ2-1): EAGVAQSPRYKIIEKRQSVAFWCNPISGHATLYWYQQILGQGPKLLIQFQNNGVVDDSQLPKDRFSAERLKGVDSTLKIQPAKLEDSAVYLCASSLWPRPGQYNEQFFGPGTRLTVL.

This clonotype was detected a few times. The CDR3 coding sequence is TGTGCCAGCAGTGAATATTGGGGGGCCCATGGCTACACCTTC. As protein: CASSEYWGAHGYTF. V and J are TRBV25-1 and TRBJ1-2, with D possibly TRBD1 on 6 matching bases. Germline V gives CDR1 MGHDK, CDR2 SYGVNS. V shed 0 bases and J shed 6 bases, with 11 bases lying between them. The CDR3 length is 14 residues.

The genes are TRBV20-1 and TRBJ2-1; weak D call: TRBD1 (5 bases). CDR1 and CDR2 (germline): DFQATT, SNEGSKA (reference sequence). V lost 5 bases and J 4 bases, leaving 15 bases between the germline ends. The CDR3 spans 14 residues. The CDR3 loop reads CSAGAGVPYNEQFF. In DNA, the CDR3 is TGCAGTGCTGGGGCAGGAGTCCCTTACAATGAGCAGTTCTTC.

In its sample, this clonotype was seen many times. This rearrangement joins TRBV7-2 to TRBJ2-5; D remains unclear. Per germline, CDR1 SGHTA and CDR2 FQGNSA. CDR3 length: 14 amino acids. Trimming pared 5 bases from V and 5 bases from J, leaving 15 bases between. The CDR3 loop reads CASSRLPLGETQYF. The CDR3 DNA reads TGTGCCAGCAGCCGTTTGCCCCTCGGGGAGACCCAGTACTTC.

This clonotype was counted between two and nine times. It may be a read error: a sequence one base away is much more abundant. The V call is TRBV2, the J call TRBJ2-3, with D perhaps TRBD1 (6 bases). Germline V lookup: CDR1 SNHLY, CDR2 FYNNEI. The CDR3 length is 16 residues. DNA of the CDR3: TGTGCCAGCAGTGAAGAGCAGGGGACAACCACAGATACGCGGTATTTT. Residues: CASSEEQGTTTDTRYF. Full variable domain (missing parts from reference TRBV2 and TRBJ2-3): EPEVTQTPSHQVTQMGQEVILRCVPISNHLYFYWYRQILGQKVEFLVSFYNNEISEKSEIFDDQFSVERPDGSNFTLKIRSTKLEDSAMYFCASSEEQGTTTDTRYFGPGTRLTVL.

This clonotype was recorded at least ten times. The rearrangement uses TRBV20-1 and TRBJ2-3; 9 nucleotides align to TRBD2. The CDR3 contains 16 residues. With 2 bases clipped from V and 1 base from J, the junction kept 7 bases outside the gene matches. Per germline, CDR1 DFQATT and CDR2 SNEGSKA (reference sequence). The CDR3 sequence is CSARLAGQLGTDTQYF. The CDR3 DNA sequence: TGCAGTGCTAGACTAGCGGGACAACTGGGCACAGATACGCAGTATTTT.

This clonotype was found a few times. The chain employs TRBV5-1 and TRBJ2-5; TRBD2 agrees at 7 bases. V shed 1 base and J 1 base; nucleotides not matched to a gene: 4. The CDR3 consists of 15 residues. Per germline, CDR1 SGHRS and CDR2 YFSETQ. This CDR3 is CASSLIGTTQETQYF. CDR3 nucleotides: TGCGCCAGCAGCTTGATTGGGACTACCCAAGAGACCCAGTACTTC.

About this clonotype itself: A much larger clone differs by one base, so this may be a read error. The chain has TRBV7-9 and TRBJ2-1, with 7 bases that match TRBD2. From germline, CDR1 is SEHNR and CDR2 FQNEAQ (reference sequence). This CDR3 spans 15 amino acids. The V gene end was trimmed by 3 bases and the J gene end by 6 bases; junction bases not matched to a gene: 8. CDR3 nucleotide sequence: TGTGCCAGCAGCTTGAGGACTAGTATCACCAATGAGCAGTTCTTC. Residues: CASSLRTSITNEQFF.

The chain couples TRBV19 to TRBJ2-2, with 13 bases identical to TRBD2. J lost 6 bases, V lost 4 bases, and 5 bases had no gene match. The CDR3 spans 16 residues. CDR1 and CDR2 from the germline V gene are LNHDA and SQIVND (reference sequence). CDR3 bases: TGTGCCAGTAGTACTGGACTAGCGGGAGTGGCCGGGGAGCTGTTTTTT. Residues: CASSTGLAGVAGELFF.

Many counts were recorded for this clonotype. This chain connects TRBV20-1 to TRBJ2-7; D is undetermined. CDR3 length equals 12 residues. The germline V gene encodes CDR1 DFQATT and CDR2 SNEGSKA (reference sequence). V was shortened by 3 bases and J by 2 bases, with 8 bases between the two germline ends. For the CDR3, the DNA is TGCAGTGCTAGCGACGCGACCTACGAGCAGTACTTC. This sequence encodes CSASDATYEQYF.

This clonotype was counted at least ten times. J is TRBJ1-4 and V is TRBV4-1, with 7 bases matching TRBD1. Germline lookup yields CDR1 MGHRA and CDR2 YSYEKL. J lost 8 bases, V lost 3 bases, and 3 bases had no gene match. CDR3 length equals 13 residues. CDR3 residues: CASSHLDREKLFF. The CDR3 coding sequence is TGCGCCAGCAGCCACCTGGACAGGGAAAAACTGTTTTTT.

This clonotype was picked up many times. This chain joins TRBV7-2 and TRBJ2-3, with a weak D call TRBD2 (6 bases). The CDR3 extends over 18 amino acids. V was cut by 3 bases and J by 3 bases, with 22 bases left in between. Germline CDR1 SGHTA, CDR2 FQGNSA. This CDR3 reads CASSLGPLRLGRTDTQYF. CDR3 DNA sequence: TGTGCCAGCAGCTTGGGGCCCTTAAGGCTGGGGAGGACAGATACGCAGTATTTT.

This clonotype was detected only a few times. The chain employs TRBV20-1 and TRBJ2-1; D is perhaps TRBD1 or TRBD2 (5 bases each). This CDR3 region has 14 residues. Germline-derived CDR1 and CDR2 are DFQATT and SNEGSKA (reference sequence). Deletions cut 6 bases from V and 9 bases from J, with 21 bases between. DNA of the CDR3: TGCAGTGCCCAGGTCACAATTCGGGACGGTGAGCAGTTCTTC. It yields the protein CSAQVTIRDGEQFF.

This clonotype was picked up many times. The chain is built from TRBV11-3 and TRBJ2-1, with 12 bases matching TRBD2. Germline V gene data show CDR1 as SGHNT and CDR2 as YENEEA. With 1 base clipped from V and 8 bases from J, the junction kept 6 bases outside the gene matches. This CDR3 has 16 amino acids. CDR3 DNA sequence: TGTGCCAGCAGCTTAGTGGTGACTAGCGGGAGCTATGAGCAGTTCTTC. Residues: CASSLVVTSGSYEQFF.

The table lists this clonotype with many counts. The CDR3 DNA reads as TGTGCCAGCAGCGTAGTGGGAGCGGGAGGTCTGTTCTTC. Translation: CASSVVGAGGLFF. The chain is built from TRBV9 and TRBJ2-1; TRBD2 matches 9 bases. The CDR3 totals 13 residues. J lost 15 bases, V lost 0 bases, and 7 bases had no gene match. Germline V lookup: CDR1 SGDLS, CDR2 YYNGEE.

The chain couples TRBV12-3 or TRBV12-4 to TRBJ1-1; D ambiguous. CDR3 length: 17 residues. V lost 3 bases and J 3 bases, leaving 20 bases between the germline ends. The CDR3 protein is CASSLDERVVWDTEAFF. CDR3 sequence (DNA): TGTGCCAGCAGTTTGGACGAACGAGTAGTTTGGGACACTGAAGCTTTCTTT.

Only a few counts were recorded for this clonotype. The chain joins TRBV19 to TRBJ2-7; 7 bases align to TRBD2. Per the germline V gene, CDR1 is LNHDA and CDR2 is SQIVND (reference sequence). The CDR3 extends over 14 amino acids. V dropped 6 bases and J dropped 2; count of bases not matched to a gene: 7. CDR3 amino acids: CASRTSGGTYEQYF. CDR3 nucleotide sequence: TGTGCCAGTAGGACCTCCGGGGGGACCTACGAGCAGTACTTC.

This clonotype showed up many times. The V gene is TRBV12-3 or TRBV12-4, the J gene TRBJ2-7, with D maybe TRBD1 (5 bases). Trimming left V 0 bases short and J 3 bases short, with 9 bases between. This CDR3 is built from 14 residues. In DNA, the CDR3 is TGTGCCAGCAGTTTAGCAACAGGATTCTACGAGCAGTACTTC. Protein: CASSLATGFYEQYF.

This clonotype came up many times. The chain is built from TRBV11-2 and TRBJ1-5; D call uncertain. The CDR3 loop spans 15 amino acids. Germline V lookup: CDR1 SGHAT, CDR2 FQNNGV. The V and J ends lost 3 bases and 4 bases respectively, with 13 bases between them. The CDR3 coding sequence is TGTGCCAGCAGCTTCGCTCCCAGGTTTAATCAGCCCCAGCATTTT. This gives the protein CASSFAPRFNQPQHF.

In this sample, this clonotype turned up many times. The genes are TRBV7-2 and TRBJ2-1; 9 bases match TRBD2. Trimming took 6 bases from V and 0 from J; bases not matched to a gene: 6. Germline V gene sequence: CDR1 SGHTA, CDR2 FQGNSA. The CDR3 contains 16 residues. This chain's CDR3 is CASRNSGGSSYNEQFF. CDR3 DNA: TGTGCCAGCAGAAATAGCGGGGGAAGCTCCTACAATGAGCAGTTCTTC. Filled out from reference TRBV7-2 and TRBJ2-1, the complete variable domain reads GAGVSQSPSNKVTEKGKDVELRCDPISGHTALYWYRQSLGQGLEFLIYFQGNSAPDKSGLPSDRFSAERTGGSVSTLTIQRTQQEDSAVYLCASRNSGGSSYNEQFFGPGTRLTVL.

This clonotype was observed many times. This chain connects TRBV28 to TRBJ2-7, with a possible D match to TRBD1 (6 bases). This CDR3 contains 12 residues. The V gene lost 2 bases and the J gene lost 7 bases, with 9 bases spanning the gap. Germline-derived CDR1 and CDR2 are MDHEN and SYDVKM. The CDR3 region is CASSLQGNEQYF. The CDR3 DNA follows: TGTGCCAGCAGTTTACAGGGGAATGAGCAGTACTTC.